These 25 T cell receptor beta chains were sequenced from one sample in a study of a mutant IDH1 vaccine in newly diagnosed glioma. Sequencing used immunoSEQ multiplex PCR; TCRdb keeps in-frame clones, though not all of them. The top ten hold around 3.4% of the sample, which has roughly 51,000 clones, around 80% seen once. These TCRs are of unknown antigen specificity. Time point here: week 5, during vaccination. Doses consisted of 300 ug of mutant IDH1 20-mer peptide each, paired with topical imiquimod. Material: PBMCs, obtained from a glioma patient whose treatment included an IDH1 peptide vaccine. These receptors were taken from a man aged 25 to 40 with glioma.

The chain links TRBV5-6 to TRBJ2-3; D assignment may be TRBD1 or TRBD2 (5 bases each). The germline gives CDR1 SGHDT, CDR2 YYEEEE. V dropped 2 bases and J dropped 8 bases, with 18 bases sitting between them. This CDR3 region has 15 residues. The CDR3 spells CASSFWGREGGTQYF. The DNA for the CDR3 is TGTGCCAGCAGCTTCTGGGGCAGGGAAGGAGGTACGCAGTATTTT. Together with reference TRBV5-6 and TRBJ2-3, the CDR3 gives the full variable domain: DAGVTQSPTHLIKTRGQQVTLRCSPKSGHDTVSWYQQALGQGPQFIFQYYEEEERQRGNFPDRFSGHQFPNYSSELNVNALLLGDSALYLCASSFWGREGGTQYFGPGTRLTVL.

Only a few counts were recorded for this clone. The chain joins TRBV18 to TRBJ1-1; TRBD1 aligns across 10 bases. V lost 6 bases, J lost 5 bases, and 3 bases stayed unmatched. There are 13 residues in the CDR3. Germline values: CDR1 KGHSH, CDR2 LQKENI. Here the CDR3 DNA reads TGTGCCAGCTCGGGACAGGGGTATACTGAAGCTTTCTTT. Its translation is CASSGQGYTEAFF.

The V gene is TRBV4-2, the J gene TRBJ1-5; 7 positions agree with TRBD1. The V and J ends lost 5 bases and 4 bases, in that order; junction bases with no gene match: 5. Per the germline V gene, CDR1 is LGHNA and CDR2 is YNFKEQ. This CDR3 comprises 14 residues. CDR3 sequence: CASSGGQLNQPQHF. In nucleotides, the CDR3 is TGTGCCAGCAGCGGGGGACAGTTAAATCAGCCCCAGCATTTT.

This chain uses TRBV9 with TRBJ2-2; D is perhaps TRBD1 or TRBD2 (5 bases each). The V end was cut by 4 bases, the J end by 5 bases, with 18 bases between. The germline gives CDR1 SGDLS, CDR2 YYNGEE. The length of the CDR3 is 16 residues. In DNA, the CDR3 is TGTGCCAGCAGCACCTGGGGGTGGGAAGGGACCGGGGAGCTGTTTTTT. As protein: CASSTWGWEGTGELFF. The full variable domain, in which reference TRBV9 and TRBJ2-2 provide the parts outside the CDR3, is DSGVTQTPKHLITATGQRVTLRCSPRSGDLSVYWYQQSLDQGLQFLIQYYNGEERAKGNILERFSAQQFPDLHSELNLSSLELGDSALYFCASSTWGWEGTGELFFGEGSRLTVL.

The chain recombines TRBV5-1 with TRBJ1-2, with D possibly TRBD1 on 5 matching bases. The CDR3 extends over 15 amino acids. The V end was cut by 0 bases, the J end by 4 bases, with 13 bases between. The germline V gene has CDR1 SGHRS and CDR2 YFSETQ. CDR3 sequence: CASSLDPNRSYGYTF. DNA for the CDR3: TGCGCCAGCAGCTTGGACCCGAACAGGAGCTATGGCTACACCTTC.

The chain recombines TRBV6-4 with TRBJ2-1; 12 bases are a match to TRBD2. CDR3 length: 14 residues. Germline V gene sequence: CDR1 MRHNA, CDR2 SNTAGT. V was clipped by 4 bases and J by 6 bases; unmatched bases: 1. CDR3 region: CASSASGGANEQFF. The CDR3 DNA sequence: TGTGCCAGCAGTGCTAGCGGGGGGGCCAATGAGCAGTTCTTC.

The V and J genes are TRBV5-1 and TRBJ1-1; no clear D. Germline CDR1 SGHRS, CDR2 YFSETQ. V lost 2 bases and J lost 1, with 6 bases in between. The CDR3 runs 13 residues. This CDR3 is CASSFQKNTEAFF. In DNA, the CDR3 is TGCGCCAGCAGCTTCCAGAAGAACACTGAAGCTTTCTTT.

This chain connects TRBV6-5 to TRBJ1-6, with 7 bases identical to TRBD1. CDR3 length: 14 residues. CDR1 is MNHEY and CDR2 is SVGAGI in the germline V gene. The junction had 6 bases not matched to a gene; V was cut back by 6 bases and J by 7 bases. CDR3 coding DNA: TGTGCCAGCAGCCAACAGGGGTGGAATTCACCCCTCCACTTT. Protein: CASSQQGWNSPLHF.

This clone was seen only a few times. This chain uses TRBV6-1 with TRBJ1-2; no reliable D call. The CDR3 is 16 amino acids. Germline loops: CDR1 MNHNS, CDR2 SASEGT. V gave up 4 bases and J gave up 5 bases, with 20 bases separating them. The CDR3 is CASSGALPGPNYGYTF. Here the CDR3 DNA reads TGTGCCAGCAGTGGGGCATTACCCGGACCCAATTATGGCTACACCTTC.

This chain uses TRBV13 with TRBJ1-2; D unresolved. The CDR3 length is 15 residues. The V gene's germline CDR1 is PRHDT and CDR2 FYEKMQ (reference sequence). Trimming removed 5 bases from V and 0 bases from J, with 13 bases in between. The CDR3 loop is CASSPQGLTNYGYTF. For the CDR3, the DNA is TGTGCCAGCAGCCCCCAAGGTCTTACTAACTATGGCTACACCTTC.

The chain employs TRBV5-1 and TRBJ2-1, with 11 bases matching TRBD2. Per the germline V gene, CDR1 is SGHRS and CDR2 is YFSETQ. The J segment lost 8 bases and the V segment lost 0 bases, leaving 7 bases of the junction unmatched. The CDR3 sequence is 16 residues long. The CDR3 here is CASSLASLAGGHEQFF. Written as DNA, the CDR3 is TGCGCCAGCAGCTTGGCCAGTCTAGCGGGGGGCCATGAGCAGTTCTTC.

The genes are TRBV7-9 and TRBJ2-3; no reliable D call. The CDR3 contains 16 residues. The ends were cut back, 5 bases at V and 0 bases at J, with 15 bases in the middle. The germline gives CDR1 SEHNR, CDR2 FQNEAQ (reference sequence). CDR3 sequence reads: CASSLMRVASTDTQYF. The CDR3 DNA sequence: TGTGCCAGCAGCCTCATGCGAGTAGCTAGCACAGATACGCAGTATTTT.

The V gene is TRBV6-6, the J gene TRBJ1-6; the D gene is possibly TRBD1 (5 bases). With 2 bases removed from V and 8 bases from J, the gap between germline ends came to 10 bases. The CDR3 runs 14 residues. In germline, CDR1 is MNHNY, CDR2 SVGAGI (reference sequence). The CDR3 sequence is CASSYRGTDSPLHF. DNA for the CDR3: TGTGCCAGCAGTTACAGGGGTACGGATTCACCCCTCCACTTT.

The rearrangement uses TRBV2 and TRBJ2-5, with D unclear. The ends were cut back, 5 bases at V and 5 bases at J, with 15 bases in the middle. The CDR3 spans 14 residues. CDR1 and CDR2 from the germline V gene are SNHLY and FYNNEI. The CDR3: CASSTDPGRETQYF. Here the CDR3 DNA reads TGTGCCAGCAGTACCGACCCGGGTAGGGAGACCCAGTACTTC.

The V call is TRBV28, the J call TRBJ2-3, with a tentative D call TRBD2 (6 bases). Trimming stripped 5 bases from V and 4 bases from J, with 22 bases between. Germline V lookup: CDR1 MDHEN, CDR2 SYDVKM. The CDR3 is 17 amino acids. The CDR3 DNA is TGTGCCAGCAGTGGCGAAACTCGATACGGCGGGGCAGATACGCAGTATTTT. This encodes CASSGETRYGGADTQYF.

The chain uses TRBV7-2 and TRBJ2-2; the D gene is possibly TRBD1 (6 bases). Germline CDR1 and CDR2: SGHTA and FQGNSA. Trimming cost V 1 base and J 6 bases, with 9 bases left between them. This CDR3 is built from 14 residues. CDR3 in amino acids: CASSLGQGSGELFF. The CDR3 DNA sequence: TGTGCCAGCAGCTTAGGTCAGGGGTCCGGGGAGCTGTTTTTT.

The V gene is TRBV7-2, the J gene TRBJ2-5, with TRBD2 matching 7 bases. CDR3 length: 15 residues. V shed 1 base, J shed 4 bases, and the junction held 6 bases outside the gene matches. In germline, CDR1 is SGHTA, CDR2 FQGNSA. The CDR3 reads CASSLGPGRGETQYF. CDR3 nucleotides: TGTGCCAGCAGCTTAGGTCCAGGGAGGGGAGAGACCCAGTACTTC.

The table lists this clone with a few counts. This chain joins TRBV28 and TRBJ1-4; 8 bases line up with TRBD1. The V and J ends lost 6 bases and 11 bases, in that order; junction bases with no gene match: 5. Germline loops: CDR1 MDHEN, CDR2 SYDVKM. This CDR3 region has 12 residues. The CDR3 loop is CASSRGRGKLFF. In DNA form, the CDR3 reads TGTGCCAGCAGCAGGGGGCGAGGGAAACTGTTTTTT.

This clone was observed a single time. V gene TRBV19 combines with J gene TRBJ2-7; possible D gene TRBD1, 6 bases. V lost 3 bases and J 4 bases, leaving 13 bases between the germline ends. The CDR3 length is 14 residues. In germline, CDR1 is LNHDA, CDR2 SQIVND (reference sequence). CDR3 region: CASSMIGDNYEQYF. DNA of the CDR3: TGTGCCAGTAGTATGATAGGGGACAATTACGAGCAGTACTTC.

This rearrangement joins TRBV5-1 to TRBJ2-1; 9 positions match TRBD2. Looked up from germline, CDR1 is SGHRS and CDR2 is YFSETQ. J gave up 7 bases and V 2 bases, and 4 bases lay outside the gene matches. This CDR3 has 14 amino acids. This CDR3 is CASSLAGGQNEQFF. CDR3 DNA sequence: TGCGCCAGCAGCTTAGCGGGGGGCCAGAATGAGCAGTTCTTC. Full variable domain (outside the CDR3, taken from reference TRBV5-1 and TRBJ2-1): KAGVTQTPRYLIKTRGQQVTLSCSPISGHRSVSWYQQTPGQGLQFLFEYFSETQRNKGNFPGRFSGRQFSNSRSEMNVSTLELGDSALYLCASSLAGGQNEQFFGPGTRLTVL.

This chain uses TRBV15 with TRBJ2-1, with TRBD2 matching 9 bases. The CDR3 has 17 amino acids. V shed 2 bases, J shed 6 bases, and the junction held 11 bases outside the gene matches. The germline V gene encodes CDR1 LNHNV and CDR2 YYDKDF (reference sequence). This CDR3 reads CATSRLLSGGNGNEQFF. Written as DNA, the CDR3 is TGTGCCACCAGCAGACTGCTAAGCGGGGGGAACGGCAATGAGCAGTTCTTC.

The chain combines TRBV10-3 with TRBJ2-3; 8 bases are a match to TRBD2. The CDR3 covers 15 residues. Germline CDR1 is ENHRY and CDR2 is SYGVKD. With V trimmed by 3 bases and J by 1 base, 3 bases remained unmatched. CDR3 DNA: TGTGCCATCAGTGAAGGACTAGCTCGCACAGATACGCAGTATTTT. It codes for CAISEGLARTDTQYF.

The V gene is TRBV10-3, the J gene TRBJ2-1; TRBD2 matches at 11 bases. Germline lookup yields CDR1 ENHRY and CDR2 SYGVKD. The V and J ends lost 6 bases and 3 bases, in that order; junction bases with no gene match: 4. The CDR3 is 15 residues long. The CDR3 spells CAIRPTSGVYNEQFF. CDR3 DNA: TGTGCCATCAGGCCGACTAGCGGGGTCTACAATGAGCAGTTCTTC.

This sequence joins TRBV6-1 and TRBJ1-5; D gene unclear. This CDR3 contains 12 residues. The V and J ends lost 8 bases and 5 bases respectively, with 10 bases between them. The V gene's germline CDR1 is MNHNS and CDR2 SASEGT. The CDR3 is CASARWDQPQHF. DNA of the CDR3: TGTGCCAGCGCCAGATGGGATCAGCCCCAGCATTTT.

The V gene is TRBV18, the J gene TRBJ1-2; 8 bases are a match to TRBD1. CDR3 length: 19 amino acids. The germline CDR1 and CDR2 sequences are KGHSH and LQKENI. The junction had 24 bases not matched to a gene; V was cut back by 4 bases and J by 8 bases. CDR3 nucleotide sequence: TGTGCCAGCTCACGACGGACAGGGTCGGTAGCCTCGAGGACGGTCGGCTACACCTTC. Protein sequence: CASSRRTGSVASRTVGYTF.